Following are 19 T cell receptor beta chains from one sample sequenced in a study of shared clonotypes between healthy human individuals. The protocol was immunoSEQ multiplex PCR, while the TCRdb copy is restricted to in-frame clones and leaves out a portion. The sample contains a few million clones, around nine tenths of which appear only once. Sequencing input: naive CD4+ T cells sorted from blood. Subset of the sample: CD45RA+ positively selected. The origin of the receptors is a man in his late teens or twenties in good health.

The chain combines TRBV12-5 with TRBJ2-7, with D unresolved. Trimming took 2 bases from V and 1 from J, leaving 12 bases between them. The CDR3 contains 15 residues. Per germline, CDR1 LGHNT and CDR2 FRNRAP. Written as DNA, the CDR3 is TGTGCTAGTGGTTTGACGTCAATGGGGTCCTACGAGCAGTACTTC. Translating gives CASGLTSMGSYEQYF.

The CDR3 nucleotides read TGTGCCTGGACCACAGGGAGTCCCTACGAGCAGTACTTC. This codes for CAWTTGSPYEQYF. The chain carries TRBV30 and TRBJ2-7, with D possibly TRBD1 on 6 matching bases. Trimming stripped 4 bases from V and 2 bases from J, with 12 bases between. Germline CDR1 is GTSNPN and CDR2 is SVGIG (reference sequence). This CDR3 spans 13 amino acids.

The chain joins TRBV6-1 to TRBJ1-1; D is possibly TRBD1 (5 bases). Germline V gives CDR1 MNHNS, CDR2 SASEGT. This CDR3 has 13 residues. Deletions cut 7 bases from V and 1 base from J, with 10 bases between. The CDR3 loop reads CASKQGPNTEAFF. The CDR3 DNA sequence: TGTGCCAGCAAGCAGGGCCCGAACACTGAAGCTTTCTTT.

There are a few counts of this clone. This rearrangement joins TRBV4-1 to TRBJ1-4; TRBD1 might be the D (5 bases). The germline gives CDR1 MGHRA, CDR2 YSYEKL. Deletions cut 1 base from V and 3 bases from J, with 21 bases between. There are 19 residues in the CDR3. The CDR3 loop is CASSQGSGRGLLPNEKLFF. The CDR3 bases are TGCGCCAGCAGCCAAGGCTCAGGGCGGGGCCTACTACCTAATGAAAAACTGTTTTTT.

This chain joins TRBV18 and TRBJ1-5; D gene uncertain. Germline assignment: CDR1 KGHSH and CDR2 LQKENI. The CDR3 is 15 residues long. V was clipped by 2 bases and J by 0 bases, with 8 bases between them. DNA of the CDR3: TGTGCCAGCTCACCAAATCAGGATAGCAATCAGCCCCAGCATTTT. Translation: CASSPNQDSNQPQHF.

This chain uses TRBV6-1 with TRBJ1-3, with D maybe TRBD1 (5 bases). Trimming left V 3 bases short and J 4 bases short, with 10 bases between. This CDR3 is 14 amino acids long. The germline V gene has CDR1 MNHNS and CDR2 SASEGT. The CDR3 loop reads CASSEGGEGNTIYF. CDR3 bases: TGTGCCAGCAGTGAGGGAGGGGAGGGAAACACCATATATTTT.

This clone was observed once. This rearrangement joins TRBV6-5 to TRBJ2-7; 7 bases map to TRBD1. This CDR3 is built from 15 residues. Unmatched junction bases numbered 3, after V lost 0 bases and J lost 1 base. The germline V gene has CDR1 MNHEY and CDR2 SVGAGI. CDR3 protein: CASSYSTDRSYEQYF. DNA for the CDR3: TGTGCCAGCAGTTACTCGACGGACAGGTCCTACGAGCAGTACTTC.

This chain joins TRBV5-1 and TRBJ2-3, with D uncertain. With 0 bases removed from V and 2 bases from J, the gap between germline ends came to 13 bases. Germline V CDR1 and CDR2: SGHRS, YFSETQ. There are 16 residues in the CDR3. CDR3 amino acids: CASSLEGSSPTDTQYF. As DNA, the CDR3 is TGCGCCAGCAGCTTGGAGGGATCAAGTCCCACAGATACGCAGTATTTT.

The genes are TRBV7-2 and TRBJ2-3; D not certain. This CDR3 is built from 14 residues. Germline CDR1 reads SGHTA; CDR2 reads FQGNSA. The germline V and J ends were trimmed by 5 bases and 5 bases, with 14 bases remaining between them. The CDR3 loop reads CASSPTLAQDTQYF. Here the CDR3 DNA reads TGTGCCAGCAGCCCTACACTCGCTCAAGATACGCAGTATTTT. Variable domain in full (rest from reference TRBV7-2 and TRBJ2-3): GAGVSQSPSNKVTEKGKDVELRCDPISGHTALYWYRQSLGQGLEFLIYFQGNSAPDKSGLPSDRFSAERTGGSVSTLTIQRTQQEDSAVYLCASSPTLAQDTQYFGPGTRLTVL.

V is TRBV30 and J is TRBJ1-5; tentative D call: TRBD1 (5 bases). This CDR3 has 12 residues. Deletions cut 5 bases from V and 7 bases from J, with 12 bases between. Germline V gene data show CDR1 as GTSNPN and CDR2 as SVGIG (reference sequence). DNA for the CDR3: TGTGCCTGGGGGGGGTTCGGGCAGCCCCAGCATTTT. This gives the protein CAWGGFGQPQHF.

The chain employs TRBV6-5 and TRBJ1-4; possibly TRBD1 for D (5 bases). Trimming cost V 0 bases and J 6 bases, with 5 bases left between them. This CDR3 has 13 amino acids. Germline values: CDR1 MNHEY, CDR2 SVGAGI. The CDR3 is CASSYSGDEKLFF. The CDR3 nucleotides are TGTGCCAGCAGTTACTCAGGGGATGAAAAACTGTTTTTT.

The V gene is TRBV13, the J gene TRBJ2-7; D is uncertain. This CDR3 has 13 amino acids. Germline CDR1 and CDR2: PRHDT and FYEKMQ (reference sequence). The V end lost 3 bases, the J end lost 4 bases, and 10 bases lay between the germline ends. The CDR3: CASSLDQRYEQYF. CDR3 bases: TGTGCCAGCAGCTTGGACCAACGATACGAGCAGTACTTC.

The genes are TRBV27 and TRBJ1-1, with TRBD1 matching over 7 bases. Germline V lookup: CDR1 MNHEY, CDR2 SMNVEV (reference sequence). The CDR3 sequence is 14 residues long. The junction had 8 bases not matched to a gene; V was cut back by 4 bases and J by 6 bases. For the CDR3, the DNA is TGTGCCAGCAGTTCAACCCGGACAGGTCCTGAAGCTTTCTTT. It translates to CASSSTRTGPEAFF.

The rearrangement joins TRBV5-8 to TRBJ1-5; tentative D call: TRBD1 (5 bases). This CDR3 is 16 amino acids long. Per germline, CDR1 SGHTS and CDR2 YDEGEE. V was trimmed by 2 bases and J by 2 bases, leaving 14 bases between them. The CDR3 DNA follows: TGTGCCAGCAGCTTCGGACACGGAACAGGCAATCAGCCCCAGCATTTT. Translated: CASSFGHGTGNQPQHF.

The genes are TRBV6-1 and TRBJ1-5; TRBD1 aligns across 7 bases. This CDR3 region has 17 residues. Per the germline V gene, CDR1 is MNHNS and CDR2 is SASEGT. J lost 4 bases, V lost 4 bases, and 13 bases had no gene match. In nucleotides, the CDR3 is TGTGCCAGCAGTGTAGAGCCCCGGGACAGCGGTAATCAGCCCCAGCATTTT. Its protein is CASSVEPRDSGNQPQHF.

In regard to this clone: Other DNA sequences from this sample encode an identical CDR3 as well. V gene TRBV6-5 combines with J gene TRBJ2-5, with 10 bases matching TRBD1. Per germline, CDR1 MNHEY and CDR2 SVGAGI. J was trimmed by 4 bases and V by 6 bases; bases with no gene match: 2. CDR3 size: 13 residues. The CDR3 reads CASSRTGGETQYF. The DNA of the CDR3 is TGTGCCAGCAGCCGGACAGGGGGAGAGACCCAGTACTTC.

The rearrangement links TRBV29-1 to TRBJ2-3; D unresolved. Germline V gene lookup returns CDR1 SQVTM and CDR2 ANQGSEA. Trimming removed 3 bases at V and 4 bases at J, with 8 bases between. The CDR3 contains 12 residues. DNA for the CDR3: TGCAGCGTTGATTCCGTCGCAGATACGCAGTATTTT. Translating gives CSVDSVADTQYF.

This clone turned up a few times. The chain carries TRBV6-5 and TRBJ1-1; tentatively, D is TRBD1 (6 bases). This CDR3 has 13 residues. In germline, CDR1 is MNHEY, CDR2 SVGAGI. The ends were cut back, 9 bases at V and 4 bases at J, with 15 bases in the middle. DNA of the CDR3: TGTGCCAGTAAACAGGGATTTGTCACTGAAGCTTTCTTT. As protein: CASKQGFVTEAFF.

This clone was counted a few times. V gene TRBV6-1 combines with J gene TRBJ2-7, with D hard to call. Germline CDR1 and CDR2: MNHNS and SASEGT. Trimming shortened V by 1 base and J by 0 bases, and 10 bases separated the two germline ends. The CDR3 spans 15 residues. In DNA, the CDR3 is TGTGCCAGCAGTGAAGAGCCCTTGAGCTCCTACGAGCAGTACTTC. It specifies CASSEEPLSSYEQYF.